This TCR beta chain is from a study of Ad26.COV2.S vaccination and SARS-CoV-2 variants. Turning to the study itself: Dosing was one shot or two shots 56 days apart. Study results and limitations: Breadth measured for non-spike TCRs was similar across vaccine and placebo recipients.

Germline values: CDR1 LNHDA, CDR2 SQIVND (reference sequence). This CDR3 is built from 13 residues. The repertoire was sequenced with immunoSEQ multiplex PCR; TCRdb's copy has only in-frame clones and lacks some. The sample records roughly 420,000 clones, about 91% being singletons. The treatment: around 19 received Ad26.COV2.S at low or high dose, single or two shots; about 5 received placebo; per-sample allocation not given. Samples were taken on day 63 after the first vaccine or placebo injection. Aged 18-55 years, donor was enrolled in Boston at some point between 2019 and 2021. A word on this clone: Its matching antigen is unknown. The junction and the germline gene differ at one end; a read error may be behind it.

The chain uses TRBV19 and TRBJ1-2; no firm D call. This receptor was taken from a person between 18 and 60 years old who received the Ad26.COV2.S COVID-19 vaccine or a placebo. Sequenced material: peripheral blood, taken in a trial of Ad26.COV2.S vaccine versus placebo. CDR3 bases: TGTGCCAGTAGCATAGTGGGTCTTGGAGGCTACACCTTC. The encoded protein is CASSIVGLGGYTF.